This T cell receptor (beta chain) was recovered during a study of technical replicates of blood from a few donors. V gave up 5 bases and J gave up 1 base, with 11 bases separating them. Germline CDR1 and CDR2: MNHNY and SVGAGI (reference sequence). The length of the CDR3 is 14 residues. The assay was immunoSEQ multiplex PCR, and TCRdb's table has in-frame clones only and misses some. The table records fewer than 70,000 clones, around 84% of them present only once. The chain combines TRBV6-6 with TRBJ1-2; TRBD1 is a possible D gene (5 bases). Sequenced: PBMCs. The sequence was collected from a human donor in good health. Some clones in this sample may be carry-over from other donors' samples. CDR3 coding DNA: TGTGCCAGCAGTAAACACAGGAATAACTATGGCTACACCTTC. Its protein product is CASSKHRNNYGYTF.